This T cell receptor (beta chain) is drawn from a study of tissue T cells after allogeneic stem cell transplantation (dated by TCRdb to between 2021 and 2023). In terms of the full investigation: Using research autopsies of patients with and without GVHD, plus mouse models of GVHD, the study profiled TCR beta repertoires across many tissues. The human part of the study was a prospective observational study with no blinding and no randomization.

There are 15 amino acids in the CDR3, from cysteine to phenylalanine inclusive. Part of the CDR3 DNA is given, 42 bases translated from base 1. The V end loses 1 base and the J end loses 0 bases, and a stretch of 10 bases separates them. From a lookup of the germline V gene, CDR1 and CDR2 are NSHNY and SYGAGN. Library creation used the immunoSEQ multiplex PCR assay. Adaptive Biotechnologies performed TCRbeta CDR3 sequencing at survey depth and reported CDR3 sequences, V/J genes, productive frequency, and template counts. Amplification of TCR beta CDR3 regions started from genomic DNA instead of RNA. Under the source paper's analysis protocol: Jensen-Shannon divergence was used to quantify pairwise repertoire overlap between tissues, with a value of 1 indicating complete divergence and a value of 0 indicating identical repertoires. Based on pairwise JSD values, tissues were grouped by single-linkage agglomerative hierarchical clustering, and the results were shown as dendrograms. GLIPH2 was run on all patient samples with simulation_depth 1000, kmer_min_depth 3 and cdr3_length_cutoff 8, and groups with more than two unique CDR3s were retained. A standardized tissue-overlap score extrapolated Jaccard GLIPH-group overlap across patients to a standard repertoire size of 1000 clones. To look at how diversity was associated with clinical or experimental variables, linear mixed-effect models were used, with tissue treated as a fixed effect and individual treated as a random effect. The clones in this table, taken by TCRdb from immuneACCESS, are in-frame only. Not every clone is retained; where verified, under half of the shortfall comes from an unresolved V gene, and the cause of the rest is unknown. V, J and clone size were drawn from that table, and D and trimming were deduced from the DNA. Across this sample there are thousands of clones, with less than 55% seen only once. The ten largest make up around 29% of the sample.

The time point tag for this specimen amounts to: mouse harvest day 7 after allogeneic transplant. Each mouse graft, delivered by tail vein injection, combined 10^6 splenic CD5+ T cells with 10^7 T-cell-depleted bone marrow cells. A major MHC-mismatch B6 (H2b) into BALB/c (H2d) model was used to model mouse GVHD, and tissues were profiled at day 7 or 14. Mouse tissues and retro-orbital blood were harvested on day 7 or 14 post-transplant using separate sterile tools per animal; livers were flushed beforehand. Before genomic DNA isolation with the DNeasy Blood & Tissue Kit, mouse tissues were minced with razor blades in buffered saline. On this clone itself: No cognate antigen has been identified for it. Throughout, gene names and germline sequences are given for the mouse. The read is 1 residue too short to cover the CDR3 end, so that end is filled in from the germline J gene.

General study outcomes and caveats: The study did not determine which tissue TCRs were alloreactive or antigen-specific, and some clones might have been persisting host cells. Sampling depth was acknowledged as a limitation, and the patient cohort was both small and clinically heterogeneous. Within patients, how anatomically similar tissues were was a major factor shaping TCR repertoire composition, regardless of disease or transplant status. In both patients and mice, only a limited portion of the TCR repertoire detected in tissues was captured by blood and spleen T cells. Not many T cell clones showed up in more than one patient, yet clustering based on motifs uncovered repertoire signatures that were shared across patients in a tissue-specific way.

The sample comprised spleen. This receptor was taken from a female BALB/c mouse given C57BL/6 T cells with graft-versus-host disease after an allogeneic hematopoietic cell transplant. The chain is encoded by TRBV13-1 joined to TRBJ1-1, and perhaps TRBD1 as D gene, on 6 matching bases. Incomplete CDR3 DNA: TGTGCCAGCAGTGATTTCGGGGGCGCAAACACAGAAGTCTTC. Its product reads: CASSDFGGANTEVF. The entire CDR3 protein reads CASSDFGGANTEVFF.